Listed below are T cell receptor beta chains from one sample, sequenced in a study of T cells in Graves' hyperthyroidism and ophthalmopathy. In TCRdb, the multiplex PCR reads were re-called with MiXCR into one record per CDR3 protein. The sample yields approximately 560,000 distinct CDR3 sequences, around 14% seen once. The sample comprised blood. Receptors originate from a woman aged 25-40 years with Graves' hyperthyroidism. CDR3s include the opening cysteine and the closing phenylalanine or tryptophan. D genes are given only for firm matches. The size field is filled for only some rows; it gives once, few, many or a size class.

j_gene | abundance | d_gene | v_gene | CDR3aa | CDR3nt
TRBJ1-4 | few | . | TRBV20-1 | CSARNGRTNEKLFF | TGCAGTGCTAGAAACGGTAGAACTAATGAAAAACTGTTTTTT
TRBJ1-5 | many | . | TRBV12-3/TRBV12-4 | CASSLRGPNQPQHF | TGTGCCAGCAGCCTCCGGGGGCCTAATCAGCCCCAGCATTTT
TRBJ2-7 | many | . | TRBV6-1 | CASTNPPSYEQYF | TGTGCCAGCACCAATCCCCCTTCCTACGAGCAGTACTTC
TRBJ2-7 | many | . | TRBV29-1 | CSVEKSYEQYF | TGCAGCGTTGAAAAGAGCTACGAGCAGTACTTC
TRBJ2-1 | . | TRBD2 | TRBV19 | CASSKLAGGSNEQFF | TGTGCCAGTAGTAAACTAGCGGGAGGTTCCAATGAGCAGTTCTTC
TRBJ1-2 | . | . | TRBV5-1 | CASSFIPRSLNYGYTF | TGCGCCAGCAGCTTTATTCCCAGGTCCCTTAACTATGGCTACACCTTC
TRBJ2-1 | . | TRBD2 | TRBV27 | CASSSTSGTSYTLDTNEQFF | TGTGCCAGCAGTTCAACCTCCGGGACTAGCTATACCCTTGATACGAATGAGCAGTTCTTC
TRBJ2-3 | many | TRBD2 | TRBV20-1 | CSARGFAGGLLLSGTQYF | TGCAGTGCTAGAGGTTTTGCGGGAGGCCTTTTATTGTCTGGTACGCAGTATTTT
TRBJ2-3 | few | . | TRBV5-1 | CASSYWLSDTQYF | TGCGCCAGCTCTTACTGGCTTTCCGATACGCAGTATTTT
TRBJ2-2 | many | TRBD2 | TRBV6-1 | CASSSGDYLTGELFF | TGTGCCAGCAGTTCGGGGGACTACCTGACCGGGGAGCTGTTTTTT
TRBJ2-1 | . | . | TRBV30 | CAGVTSNLYNEQFF | TGTGCCGGTGTCACTAGTAATCTCTACAATGAGCAGTTCTTC
TRBJ1-1 | many | . | TRBV12-3/TRBV12-4 | CASSFRVNEAFF | TGTGCCAGCAGTTTCCGAGTTAATGAAGCTTTCTTT
TRBJ2-1 | many | TRBD2 | TRBV12-3/TRBV12-4 | CASKRDPDEFF | TGTGCCAGCAAGCGGGACCCCGACGAGTTCTTC
TRBJ1-3 | many | . | TRBV30 | CAWIGSSGNTIYF | TGTGCCTGGATAGGAAGCTCTGGAAACACCATATATTTT
TRBJ2-1 | few | . | TRBV19 | CASSRAQGGNEQFF | TGTGCCAGTAGTCGGGCGCAGGGGGGTAATGAGCAGTTCTTC
TRBJ2-1 | . | . | TRBV14 | CASSQDWQGEQFF | TGTGCCAGCAGCCAAGATTGGCAAGGTGAGCAGTTCTTC
TRBJ2-7 | many | . | TRBV9 | CASSVIAGSGIYEQYF | TGTGCCAGCAGCGTAATAGCAGGGTCGGGCATCTACGAGCAGTACTTC
TRBJ2-7 | many | . | TRBV30 | CAWSPDRTYEQYF | TGTGCCTGGAGTCCGGACAGAACCTACGAGCAGTACTTC
TRBJ2-2 | . | TRBD2 | TRBV5-4 | CASSFTSGSVTGELFF | TGTGCCAGCAGCTTTACTAGCGGGAGCGTCACCGGGGAGCTGTTTTTT
TRBJ2-1 | many | TRBD1 | TRBV20-1 | CSAYELLDRDNEQFF | TGCAGTGCATACGAGCTTTTGGACAGGGACAATGAGCAGTTCTTC
TRBJ2-7 | . | TRBD2 | TRBV4-1 | CASSQERYGGGLHEQYF | TGCGCCAGCAGCCAAGAACGGTATGGGGGGGGTCTACACGAGCAGTACTTC
TRBJ2-6 | . | . | TRBV12-3/TRBV12-4 | CASSFARAGGANVLTF | TGTGCCAGCAGTTTTGCCAGGGCGGGTGGGGCCAACGTCCTGACTTTC
TRBJ1-5 | . | TRBD1 | TRBV6-1 | CATSPDREGNQPQHF | TGTGCCACCTCCCCGGACAGGGAGGGCAATCAGCCCCAGCATTTT
TRBJ2-5 | many | . | TRBV20-1 | CSASTRRLAQYF | TGCAGTGCTAGTACGCGGAGATTGGCCCAGTACTTC
TRBJ1-4 | few | . | TRBV25-1 | CASRETGGGEKLFF | TGTGCCAGCAGGGAAACAGGAGGGGGTGAAAAACTGTTTTTT
TRBJ2-3 | many | . | TRBV19 | CASSGYTDTQYF | TGTGCCAGTAGCGGGTACACAGATACGCAGTATTTT
TRBJ2-3 | many | . | TRBV20-1 | CSARLSRGTDTQYF | TGCAGTGCTAGACTAAGCCGGGGTACAGATACGCAGTATTTT
TRBJ1-2 | many | TRBD1 | TRBV20-1 | CSARDAGGAHYGYTF | TGCAGTGCTAGAGACGCAGGGGGCGCCCACTATGGCTACACCTTC
TRBJ2-3 | many | TRBD2 | TRBV27 | CASRGGRDTDTQYF | TGTGCCAGCAGGGGCGGGAGGGACACAGATACGCAGTATTTT
TRBJ1-2 | few | . | TRBV5-4 | CASSSRGAVNYGYTF | TGTGCCAGCAGCTCGCGCGGGGCAGTGAACTATGGCTACACCTTC
TRBJ2-7 | many | . | TRBV2 | CASKPSGAFYEQYF | TGTGCCAGCAAACCTTCGGGGGCTTTCTACGAGCAGTACTTC
TRBJ2-7 | . | . | TRBV6-1 | CASSEGSWMGEQYF | TGTGCCAGCAGTGAGGGGTCGTGGATGGGGGAGCAGTACTTC
TRBJ2-1 | many | . | TRBV6-5 | CASSYSSDEQFF | TGTGCCAGCAGTTACTCGAGTGATGAGCAGTTCTTC
TRBJ1-3 | few | . | TRBV18 | CASSDGRSGNTIYF | TGTGCCAGCTCCGACGGCCGCTCTGGAAACACCATATATTTT
TRBJ2-7 | many | . | TRBV13 | CASSPRGMGGPTEQYF | TGTGCCAGCAGCCCCCGGGGGATGGGCGGACCTACCGAGCAGTACTTC
TRBJ2-3 | many | . | TRBV5-8 | CASSFGQNLFSTDTQYF | TGTGCCAGCAGCTTCGGACAGAATCTTTTTAGCACAGATACGCAGTATTTT
TRBJ2-5 | many | . | TRBV7-2 | CASSPGGRETQYF | TGTGCCAGCAGCCCCGGGGGGCGGGAGACCCAGTACTTC